One and the same sample provided the 20 T cell receptor beta chains below, sequenced in a study of T cells after posttransplantation cyclophosphamide. Treatment was busulfan-fludarabine conditioning, a marrow graft, and cyclophosphamide on days +3 and +4. The protocol was immunoSEQ multiplex PCR, while the TCRdb copy is restricted to in-frame clones and leaves out a portion. The counts give roughly 12,000 clones, none of them seen only once; 20% to 30% is held by the top ten. Sequencing used PBMCs, obtained after allogeneic stem cell transplant with posttransplant cyclophosphamide. The source is a female patient aged 40 to 50 who received an allogeneic stem cell transplant from a related donor, was CMV-positive, and had acute GVHD only. Some T cells may arise from the graft donor.

The sample holds many counts of this clone. The chain is built from TRBV5-1 and TRBJ1-6; TRBD1 is a possible D gene (5 bases). The CDR3 totals 15 residues. CDR1 is SGHRS and CDR2 is YFSETQ in the germline V gene. Trimming cost V 0 bases and J 8 bases, with 12 bases left between them. The CDR3 protein is CASSLGTLRDSPLHF. The DNA of the CDR3 is TGCGCCAGCAGCTTGGGGACACTTAGAGATTCACCCCTCCACTTT.

The sample holds a few counts of this clone. V usage is TRBV4-3 and J usage is TRBJ2-2; tentative D call: TRBD1 (6 bases). The CDR3 has 18 amino acids. The ends were cut back, 0 bases at V and 4 bases at J, with 18 bases in the middle. The germline V gene encodes CDR1 LGHNA and CDR2 YSLEER. CDR3: CASSQDLSRGFSTGELFF. DNA for the CDR3: TGCGCCAGCAGCCAAGATTTAAGCAGGGGATTTTCCACCGGGGAGCTGTTTTTT.

This clone has only a few counts. The V call is TRBV11-2, the J call TRBJ1-2; D unresolved. This CDR3 is built from 14 residues. Germline CDR1 SGHAT, CDR2 FQNNGV. V was cut by 1 base and J by 0 bases, with 6 bases left in between. DNA of the CDR3: TGTGCCAGCAGCTTAGTCTTCTCTAACTATGGCTACACCTTC. This sequence encodes CASSLVFSNYGYTF.

This clone has a handful of counts. The V gene is TRBV27, the J gene TRBJ1-1; TRBD1 agrees at 9 bases. V gave up 2 bases and J gave up 6 bases; unmatched junction bases: 7. Per germline, CDR1 MNHEY and CDR2 SMNVEV (reference sequence). The CDR3 totals 15 residues. CDR3 DNA: TGTGCCAGCAGTTTACTTGGGACAGGGAGGTCTGAAGCTTTCTTT. As protein: CASSLLGTGRSEAFF.

In its sample, this clone was seen many times. This rearrangement joins TRBV2 to TRBJ1-1; 7 positions agree with TRBD1. The CDR3 has 13 amino acids. The V gene's germline CDR1 is SNHLY and CDR2 FYNNEI. The ends lost 10 bases at V and 4 bases at J; junction bases unmatched: 9. The CDR3, as DNA: TGTGCCACCCGGACAGGTTGGATCACTGAAGCTTTCTTT. Protein: CATRTGWITEAFF.

This clone was seen only a few times. The chain couples TRBV7-2 to TRBJ2-1, with TRBD1 identical over 7 bases. The CDR3 runs to 16 residues. Germline V CDR1 and CDR2: SGHTA, FQGNSA. J gave up 0 bases and V 3 bases, and 5 bases lay outside the gene matches. The CDR3 DNA sequence: TGTGCCAGCAGCTTCGTACAGGGGAGCTCCTACAATGAGCAGTTCTTC. Protein sequence: CASSFVQGSSYNEQFF.

This clone has at least ten counts. The V gene is TRBV4-1, the J gene TRBJ1-6; D is possibly TRBD1 (6 bases). In germline, CDR1 is MGHRA, CDR2 YSYEKL. This CDR3 spans 15 amino acids. V lost 1 base to trimming and J lost 7 bases, with 11 bases between them. The CDR3 DNA follows: TGCGCCAGCAGCCAAGTTCGTCAGGGGAATTCACCCCTCCACTTT. Its translation: CASSQVRQGNSPLHF.

This clone came up many times. This chain links TRBV7-3 with TRBJ1-3; D unresolved. The V end lost 2 bases, the J end lost 5 bases, and 10 bases lay between the germline ends. The CDR3 consists of 14 residues. CDR1 is SGHTA, CDR2 FQGTGA, per germline. CDR3 in DNA: TGTGCCAGCAGCTTATTGTCAGGTAGAAACACCATATATTTT. Protein sequence: CASSLLSGRNTIYF.

At least ten counts were recorded for this clone. V and J are TRBV29-1 and TRBJ2-1; 8 bases line up with TRBD1. CDR3 size: 12 residues. Germline CDR1 SQVTM, CDR2 ANQGSEA. V lost 6 bases, J lost 9 bases, and 7 bases stayed unmatched. The CDR3 loop reads CSVRTGHLEQFF. The CDR3 DNA reads TGCAGCGTAAGGACAGGGCATCTTGAGCAGTTCTTC.

This clone showed up many times. The genes are TRBV6-1 and TRBJ1-2; 8 bases match TRBD1. The CDR3 runs 17 residues. Germline CDR1 reads MNHNS; CDR2 reads SASEGT. Trimming at V came to 4 bases and at J to 7 bases, leaving 17 bases not matched to a gene. Here the CDR3 reads CASSAHPSSPGGAGYTF. CDR3 nucleotide sequence: TGTGCCAGCAGTGCTCACCCATCATCCCCAGGGGGCGCTGGCTACACCTTC.

This clone was observed at least ten times. V usage is TRBV19 and J usage is TRBJ2-1, with a weak D call TRBD1 (5 bases). This CDR3 comprises 16 residues. Trimming stripped 4 bases from V and 5 bases from J, with 18 bases between. CDR1 and CDR2 (germline): LNHDA, SQIVND (reference sequence). The CDR3 region is CASSNVKGVVNNEQFF. The CDR3, as DNA: TGTGCCAGTAGTAATGTTAAAGGGGTAGTTAACAATGAGCAGTTCTTC.

The V gene is TRBV9, the J gene TRBJ2-3, with D possibly being TRBD2 (5 bases). Germline values: CDR1 SGDLS, CDR2 YYNGEE. The CDR3 is 15 amino acids. V was trimmed by 0 bases and J by 1 base, leaving 9 bases between them. The CDR3 region has the DNA TGTGCCAGCAGCGTAGGTAGCGTGGGCACAGATACGCAGTATTTT. Its protein is CASSVGSVGTDTQYF.

This clone occurred a few times. The gene calls are TRBV5-5 and TRBJ2-5; tentative D call: TRBD2 (5 bases). V was cut by 2 bases and J by 0 bases, with 14 bases left in between. The CDR3 is 16 residues long. Germline CDR1 SGHKS, CDR2 YYEKEE (reference sequence). The CDR3 DNA is TGTGCCAGCAGCTTCCATCCATTACTAGACCAAGAGACCCAGTACTTC. Its translation: CASSFHPLLDQETQYF.

The sample holds many counts of this clone. V gene TRBV29-1 combines with J gene TRBJ1-1; D unresolved. This CDR3 contains 11 residues. CDR1 and CDR2 (germline): SQVTM, ANQGSEA. The ends were cut back, 6 bases at V and 3 bases at J, with 8 bases in the middle. CDR3 DNA sequence: TGCAGCGTAAAAAGAGACACTGAAGCTTTCTTT. It encodes CSVKRDTEAFF.

This clone has ten or more counts. The rearrangement joins TRBV30 to TRBJ1-5; D is perhaps TRBD1 (5 bases). This CDR3 spans 14 amino acids. Trimming left V 0 bases short and J 2 bases short, with 8 bases between. Germline CDR1 and CDR2: GTSNPN and SVGIG (reference sequence). As DNA, the CDR3 is TGTGCCTGGAGTGTGGGCAGGGGCAATCAGCCCCAGCATTTT. Amino acid sequence: CAWSVGRGNQPQHF. Supplemented by reference TRBV30 and TRBJ1-5, the full variable domain reads SQTIHQWPATLVQPVGSPLSLECTVEGTSNPNLYWYRQAAGRGLQLLFYSVGIGQISSEVPQNLSASRPQDRQFILSSKKLLLSDSGFYLCAWSVGRGNQPQHFGDGTRLSIL.

This clone was picked up many times. CDR3 nucleotides: TGTGCCAGCAGCTCCCATGGGGGGCAAGAGACCCAGTACTTC. Protein sequence: CASSSHGGQETQYF. The gene calls are TRBV5-5 and TRBJ2-5; D possibly corresponds to TRBD2 (6 bases). This CDR3 spans 14 amino acids. The V end was cut by 3 bases, the J end by 2 bases, with 11 bases between. CDR1 SGHKS and CDR2 YYEKEE come from the germline V gene (reference sequence).

The rearrangement links TRBV25-1 to TRBJ2-7, with D perhaps TRBD1 (6 bases). Trimming shortened V by 5 bases and J by 2 bases, and 10 bases separated the two germline ends. The CDR3 consists of 13 residues. Germline V gene data show CDR1 as MGHDK and CDR2 as SYGVNS. The CDR3 coding sequence is TGTGCCAGCAGTAAGACAGGTCCCTACGAGCAGTACTTC. Its translation is CASSKTGPYEQYF.

The V and J genes are TRBV7-2 and TRBJ2-5; 7 bases are shared with TRBD2. The length of the CDR3 is 15 residues. CDR1 and CDR2 from the germline V gene are SGHTA and FQGNSA. The ends lost 5 bases at V and 5 bases at J; junction bases unmatched: 11. This CDR3 is CASSLLAWGRETQYF. The CDR3 bases are TGTGCCAGCAGCCTACTAGCGTGGGGACGGGAGACCCAGTACTTC.

This clone was picked up many times. The chain employs TRBV10-3 and TRBJ2-3; 8 bases are shared with TRBD2. The length of the CDR3 is 13 residues. CDR1 is ENHRY and CDR2 is SYGVKD in the germline V gene. The V gene end was trimmed by 7 bases and the J gene end by 4 bases; junction bases not matched to a gene: 4. This chain's CDR3 is CAIKAGDADTQYF. CDR3 coding DNA: TGTGCCATCAAAGCGGGAGATGCAGATACGCAGTATTTT.

V usage is TRBV21-1 and J usage is TRBJ2-7; no DNA check was done on the table's D call, TRBD2. TRBV21-1 is listed as a pseudogene. This CDR3 spans 14 amino acids. The CDR3 spells CASRLAGGSYEQYV. The CDR3 coding sequence is TGTGCCAGCAGACTAGCGGGAGGGTCCTACGAGCAGTACGTC.